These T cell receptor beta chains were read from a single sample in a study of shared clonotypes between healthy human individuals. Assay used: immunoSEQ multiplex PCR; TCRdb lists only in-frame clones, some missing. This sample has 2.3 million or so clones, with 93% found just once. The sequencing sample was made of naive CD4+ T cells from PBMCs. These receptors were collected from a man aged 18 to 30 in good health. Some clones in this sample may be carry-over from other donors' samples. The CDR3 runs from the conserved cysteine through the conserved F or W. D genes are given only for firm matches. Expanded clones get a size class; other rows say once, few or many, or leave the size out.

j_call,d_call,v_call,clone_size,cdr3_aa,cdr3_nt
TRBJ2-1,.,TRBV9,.,CASSVSRLYSSYNEQFF,TGTGCCAGCAGCGTGAGTAGACTTTACAGCTCCTACAATGAGCAGTTCTTC
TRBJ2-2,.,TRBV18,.,CASSHGMGELFF,TGTGCCAGCTCACACGGGATGGGGGAGCTGTTTTTT
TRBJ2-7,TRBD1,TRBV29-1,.,CSVSGTGGIGQYF,TGCAGCGTCTCCGGGACAGGGGGCATCGGGCAGTACTTC
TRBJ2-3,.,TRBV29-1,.,CSFDGGLADTQYF,TGCAGCTTCGACGGGGGGCTCGCAGATACGCAGTATTTT
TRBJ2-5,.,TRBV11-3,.,CASSLDARTQYF,TGTGCCAGCAGCTTAGATGCCAGGACCCAGTACTTC
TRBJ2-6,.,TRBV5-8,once,CASSLAGANVLTF,TGTGCCAGCAGCTTAGCTGGGGCCAACGTCCTGACTTTC
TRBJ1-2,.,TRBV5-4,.,CASTWGGYGYTF,TGTGCCAGCACCTGGGGAGGCTATGGCTACACCTTC
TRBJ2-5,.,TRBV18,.,CASSPSRGGAETQYF,TGTGCCAGCTCACCGAGTCGCGGAGGGGCAGAGACCCAGTACTTC
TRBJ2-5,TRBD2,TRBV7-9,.,CASSFRVQREGRETQYF,TGTGCCAGCAGCTTTCGGGTCCAGCGGGAGGGACGGGAGACCCAGTACTTC
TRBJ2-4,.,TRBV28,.,CGSRGSKNIQYF,TGTGGAAGCCGTGGGTCCAAAAACATTCAGTACTTC
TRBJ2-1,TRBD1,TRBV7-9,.,CASSSPRDRAFSYNEQFF,TGTGCCAGCAGCTCACCCCGGGACAGGGCCTTCTCCTACAATGAGCAGTTCTTC
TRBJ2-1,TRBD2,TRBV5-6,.,CASSPGLAGGPEQFF,TGTGCCAGCAGCCCGGGACTAGCGGGAGGGCCTGAGCAGTTCTTC
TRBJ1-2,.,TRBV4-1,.,CASSQVPGTSNYGYTF,TGCGCCAGCAGCCAAGTTCCCGGGACATCTAACTATGGCTACACCTTC
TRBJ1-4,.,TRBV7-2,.,CASSLFSSPATNEKLFF,TGTGCCAGCAGCTTGTTCAGTTCCCCCGCAACTAATGAAAAACTGTTTTTT
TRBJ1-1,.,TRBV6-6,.,CASSQTTWGGTEAFF,TGTGCCAGCAGCCAAACCACATGGGGCGGCACTGAAGCTTTCTTT
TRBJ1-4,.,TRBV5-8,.,CASRVAGSAEKLFF,TGTGCCAGCAGGGTCGCAGGGTCGGCAGAAAAACTGTTTTTT
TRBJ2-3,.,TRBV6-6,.,CASRLEESGPHTQYF,TGTGCCAGCAGGCTCGAAGAGTCAGGGCCGCATACGCAGTATTTT
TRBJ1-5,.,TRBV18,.,CASSPGIQNQPQHF,TGTGCCAGCTCGCCCGGGATTCAAAATCAGCCCCAGCATTTT
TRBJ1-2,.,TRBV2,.,CASREGVLYGYTF,TGTGCCAGCCGGGAGGGGGTACTCTATGGCTACACCTTC
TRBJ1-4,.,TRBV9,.,CASSGFTGGGNEKLFF,TGTGCCAGCAGCGGCTTCACCGGTGGGGGTAATGAAAAACTGTTTTTT
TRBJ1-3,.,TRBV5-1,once,CASSLWSPISGNTIYF,TGCGCCAGCAGCTTGTGGTCACCGATCTCTGGAAACACCATATATTTT
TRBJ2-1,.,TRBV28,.,CASSRPGSSYNEQFF,TGTGCCAGCAGTCGCCCGGGGAGCTCCTACAATGAGCAGTTCTTC
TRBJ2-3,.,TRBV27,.,CASQRGHTDTQYF,TGTGCCAGTCAACGGGGACACACAGATACGCAGTATTTT
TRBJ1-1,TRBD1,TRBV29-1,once,CSVNRGMNTEAFF,TGCAGCGTCAACAGGGGGATGAACACTGAAGCTTTCTTT
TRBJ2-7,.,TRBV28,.,CASSFPASALPYEQYF,TGTGCCAGCAGTTTCCCGGCTAGCGCCTTACCCTACGAGCAGTACTTC
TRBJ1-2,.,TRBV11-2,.,CASRLPSDLMGYTF,TGTGCCAGCAGGTTACCATCCGATTTGATGGGCTACACCTTC
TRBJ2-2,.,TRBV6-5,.,CASSYGGQYTGELFF,TGTGCCAGCAGTTACGGAGGACAGTACACCGGGGAGCTGTTTTTT